The sequence of this T cell receptor (beta chain) was determined in a study of human T cells and chemical hapten exposure. Across the whole study: From small differences in pooled library volume came most of the variation in per-sample TCR yields.

The time point is: healthy volunteer bleed at 2 weeks. It was unfractionated whole blood from which total RNA was extracted. On this clonotype itself: Antigen unknown.

Trimming removed 1 base from V and 5 bases from J, with 8 bases in between. The CDR3 runs to 13 residues. CDR1 is SGHTA, CDR2 FQGNSA, per germline. MiXCR was run by TCRdb on the RACE reads, yielding one entry per CDR3 protein. The table has approximately 97,000 distinct CDR3 sequences, about 8.8% seen once. Study conclusions and caveats: No alteration of TCRs above 1 in 1000 frequency was seen with DPC sensitization.

This receptor was obtained from a female donor in good health. Some clones in this sample may be carry-over from other donors' samples. The chain carries TRBV7-2 and TRBJ2-5; unclear D gene. Material: whole blood. CDR3 nucleotide sequence: TGTGCCAGCAGCTTAGAACAGTTCGAGACCCAGTACTTC. It yields the protein CASSLEQFETQYF.